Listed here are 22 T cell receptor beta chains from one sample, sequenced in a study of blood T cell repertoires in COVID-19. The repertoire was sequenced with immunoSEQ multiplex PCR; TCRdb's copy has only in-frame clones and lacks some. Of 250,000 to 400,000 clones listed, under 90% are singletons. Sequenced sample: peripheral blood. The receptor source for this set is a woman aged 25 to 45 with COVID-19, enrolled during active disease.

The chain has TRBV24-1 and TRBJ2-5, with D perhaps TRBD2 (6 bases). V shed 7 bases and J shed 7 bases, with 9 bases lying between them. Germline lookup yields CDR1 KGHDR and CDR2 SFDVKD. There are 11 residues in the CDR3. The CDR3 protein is CATSSGGTQYF. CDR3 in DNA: TGTGCCACCAGCTCCGGGGGGACCCAGTACTTC.

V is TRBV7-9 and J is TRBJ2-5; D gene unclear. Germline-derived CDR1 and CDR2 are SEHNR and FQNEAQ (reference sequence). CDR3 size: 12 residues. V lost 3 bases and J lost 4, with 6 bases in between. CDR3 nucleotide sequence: TGTGCCAGCAGCTTTAGCTCAGAGACCCAGTACTTC. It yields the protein CASSFSSETQYF.

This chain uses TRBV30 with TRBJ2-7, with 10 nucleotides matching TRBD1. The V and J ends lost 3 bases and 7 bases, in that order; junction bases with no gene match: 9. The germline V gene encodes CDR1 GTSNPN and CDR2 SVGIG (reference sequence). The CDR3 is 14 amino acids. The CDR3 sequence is CAWSRDRGPGEQYF. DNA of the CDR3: TGTGCCTGGAGCAGAGACAGGGGGCCTGGGGAGCAGTACTTC. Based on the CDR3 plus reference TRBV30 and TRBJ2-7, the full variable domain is SQTIHQWPATLVQPVGSPLSLECTVEGTSNPNLYWYRQAAGRGLQLLFYSVGIGQISSEVPQNLSASRPQDRQFILSSKKLLLSDSGFYLCAWSRDRGPGEQYFGPGTRLTVT.

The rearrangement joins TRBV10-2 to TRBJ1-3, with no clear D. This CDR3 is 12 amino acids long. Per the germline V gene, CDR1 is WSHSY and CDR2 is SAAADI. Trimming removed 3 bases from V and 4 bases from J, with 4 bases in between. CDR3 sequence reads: CASSETGNTIYF. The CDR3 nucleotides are TGCGCCAGCAGTGAAACAGGAAACACCATATATTTT.

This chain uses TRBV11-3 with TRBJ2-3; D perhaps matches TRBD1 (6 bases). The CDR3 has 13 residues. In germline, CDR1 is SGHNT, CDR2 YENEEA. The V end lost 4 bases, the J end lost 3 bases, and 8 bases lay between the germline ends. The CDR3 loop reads CASSSQGTDTQYF. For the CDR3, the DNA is TGTGCCAGCAGCTCACAGGGTACAGATACGCAGTATTTT.

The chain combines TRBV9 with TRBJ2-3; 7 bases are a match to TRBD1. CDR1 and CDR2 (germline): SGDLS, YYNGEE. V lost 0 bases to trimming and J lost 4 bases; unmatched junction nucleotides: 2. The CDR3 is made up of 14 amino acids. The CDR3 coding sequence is TGTGCCAGCAGCGTAGGTCAGGGGGCAGATACGCAGTATTTT. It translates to CASSVGQGADTQYF.

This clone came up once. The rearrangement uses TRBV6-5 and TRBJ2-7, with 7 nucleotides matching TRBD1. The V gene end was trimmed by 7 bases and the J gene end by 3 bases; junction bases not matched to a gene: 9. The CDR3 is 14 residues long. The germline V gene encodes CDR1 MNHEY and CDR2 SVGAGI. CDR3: CASTAGTDHYEQYF. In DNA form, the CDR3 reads TGTGCCAGCACTGCCGGGACAGACCACTACGAGCAGTACTTC.

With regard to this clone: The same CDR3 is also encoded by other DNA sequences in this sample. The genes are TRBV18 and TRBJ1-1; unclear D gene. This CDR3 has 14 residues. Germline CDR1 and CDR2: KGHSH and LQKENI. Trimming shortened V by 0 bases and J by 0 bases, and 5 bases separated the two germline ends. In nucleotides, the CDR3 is TGTGCCAGCTCACCACCGTCGGTGAACACTGAAGCTTTCTTT. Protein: CASSPPSVNTEAFF.

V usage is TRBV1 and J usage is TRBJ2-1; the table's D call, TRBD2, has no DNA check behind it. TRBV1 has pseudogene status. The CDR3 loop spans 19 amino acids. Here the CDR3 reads CTSSQRPGLAGHFYNEQFF. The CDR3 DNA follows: TGCACCAGCAGCCAACGACCGGGACTAGCGGGACACTTCTACAATGAGCAGTTCTTC.

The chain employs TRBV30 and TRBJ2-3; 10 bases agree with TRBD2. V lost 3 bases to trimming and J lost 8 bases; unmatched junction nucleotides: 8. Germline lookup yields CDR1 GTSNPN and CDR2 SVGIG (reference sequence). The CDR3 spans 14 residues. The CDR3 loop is CAWRRTSGGGTQYF. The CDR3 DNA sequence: TGTGCCTGGAGAAGGACTAGCGGAGGGGGTACGCAGTATTTT.

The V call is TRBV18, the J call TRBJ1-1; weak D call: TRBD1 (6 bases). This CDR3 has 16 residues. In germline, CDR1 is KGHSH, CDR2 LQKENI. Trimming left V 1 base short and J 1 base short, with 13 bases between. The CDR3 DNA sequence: TGTGCCAGCTCACCACGGGGACACACCACGAACACTGAAGCTTTCTTT. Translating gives CASSPRGHTTNTEAFF.

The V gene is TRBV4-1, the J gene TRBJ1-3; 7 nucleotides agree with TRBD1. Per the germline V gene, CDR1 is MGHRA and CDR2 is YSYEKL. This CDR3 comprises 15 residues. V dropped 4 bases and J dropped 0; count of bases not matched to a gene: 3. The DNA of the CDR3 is TGCGCCAGCAGCCCCCAGGGGGGCTCTGGAAACACCATATATTTT. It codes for CASSPQGGSGNTIYF.

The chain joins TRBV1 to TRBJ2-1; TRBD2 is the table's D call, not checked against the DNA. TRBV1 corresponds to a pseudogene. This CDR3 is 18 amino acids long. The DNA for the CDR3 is TGCACCAGCAGCCAAGAGGGACCTCGCGGGAGCTGCTACAATGAGCAGTTCTTC. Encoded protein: CTSSQEGPRGSCYNEQFF.

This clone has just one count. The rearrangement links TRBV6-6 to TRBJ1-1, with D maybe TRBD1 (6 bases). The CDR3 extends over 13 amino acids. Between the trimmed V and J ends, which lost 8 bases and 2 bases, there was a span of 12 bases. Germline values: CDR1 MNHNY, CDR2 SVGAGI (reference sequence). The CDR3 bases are TGTGCCAGCTTCAGGGGCCGAAACACTGAAGCTTTCTTT. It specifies CASFRGRNTEAFF.

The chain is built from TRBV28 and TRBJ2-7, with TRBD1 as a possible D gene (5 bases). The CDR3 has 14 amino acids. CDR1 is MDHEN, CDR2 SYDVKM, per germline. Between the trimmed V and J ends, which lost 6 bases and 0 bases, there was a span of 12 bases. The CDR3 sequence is CASRRSRDSYEQYF. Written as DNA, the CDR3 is TGTGCCAGCAGACGTAGCAGGGACTCCTACGAGCAGTACTTC.

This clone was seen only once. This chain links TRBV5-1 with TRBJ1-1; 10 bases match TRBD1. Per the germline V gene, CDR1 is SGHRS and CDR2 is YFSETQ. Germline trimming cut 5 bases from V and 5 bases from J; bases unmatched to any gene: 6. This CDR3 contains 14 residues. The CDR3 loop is CASRYWDRGTEAFF. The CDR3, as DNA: TGCGCCAGCAGATACTGGGACAGGGGTACTGAAGCTTTCTTT.

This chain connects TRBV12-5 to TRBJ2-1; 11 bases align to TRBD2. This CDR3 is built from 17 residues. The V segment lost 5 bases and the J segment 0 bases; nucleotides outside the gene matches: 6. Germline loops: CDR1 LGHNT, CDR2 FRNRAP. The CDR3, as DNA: TGTGCTAGTGGTATAGGGACTAGCGGAAGCTCCTACAATGAGCAGTTCTTC. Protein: CASGIGTSGSSYNEQFF.

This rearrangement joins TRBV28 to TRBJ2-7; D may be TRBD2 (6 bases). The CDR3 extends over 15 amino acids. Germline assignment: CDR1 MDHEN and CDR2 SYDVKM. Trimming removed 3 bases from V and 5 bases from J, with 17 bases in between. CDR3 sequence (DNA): TGTGCCAGCAGTTTCGGAAGTGGAGGGCTCCACGAGCAGTACTTC. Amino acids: CASSFGSGGLHEQYF.

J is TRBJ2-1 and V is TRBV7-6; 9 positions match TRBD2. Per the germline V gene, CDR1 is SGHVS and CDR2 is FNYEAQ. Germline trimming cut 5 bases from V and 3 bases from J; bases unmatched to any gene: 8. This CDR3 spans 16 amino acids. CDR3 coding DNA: TGTGCCAGCAGCGAAACGCTAGCGGGACTCTACAATGAGCAGTTCTTC. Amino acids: CASSETLAGLYNEQFF.

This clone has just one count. Here the CDR3 reads CASTQMYPTYNEQFF. Here the CDR3 DNA reads TGTGCCAGTACCCAGATGTACCCGACCTACAATGAGCAGTTCTTC. This sequence joins TRBV19 and TRBJ2-1, with no clear D. Germline-derived CDR1 and CDR2 are LNHDA and SQIVND (reference sequence). The CDR3 contains 15 residues. Trimming left V 7 bases short and J 2 bases short, with 15 bases between.

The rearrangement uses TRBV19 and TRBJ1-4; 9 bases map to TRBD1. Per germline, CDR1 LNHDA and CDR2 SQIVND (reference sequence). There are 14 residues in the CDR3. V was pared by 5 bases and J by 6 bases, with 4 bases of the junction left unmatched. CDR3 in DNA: TGTGCCAGTAGTGGGACAGGGTCCGATGAAAAACTGTTTTTT. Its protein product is CASSGTGSDEKLFF.

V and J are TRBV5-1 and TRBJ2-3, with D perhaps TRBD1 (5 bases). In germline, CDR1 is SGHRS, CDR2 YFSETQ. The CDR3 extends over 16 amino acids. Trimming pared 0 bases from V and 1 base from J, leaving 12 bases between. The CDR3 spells CASSLAGLGRTDTQYF. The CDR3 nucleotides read TGCGCCAGCAGCTTGGCCGGGTTGGGGCGCACAGATACGCAGTATTTT. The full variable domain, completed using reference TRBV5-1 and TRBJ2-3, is KAGVTQTPRYLIKTRGQQVTLSCSPISGHRSVSWYQQTPGQGLQFLFEYFSETQRNKGNFPGRFSGRQFSNSRSEMNVSTLELGDSALYLCASSLAGLGRTDTQYFGPGTRLTVL.